The present TCR beta chain was sequenced within a study of regulatory T cells in long-lasting Graves disease. General study findings and limits: Patients whose Graves' disease persisted exhibited lower TCR diversity than those newly diagnosed. Among the persistent patients, approximately 2,900 public clonotypes were shared, more than the approximately 970 shared among new patients.

Time point defined: newly diagnosed GD, antithyroid drugs for less than 3 months. Construction of the TCR library relied on RNA isolated from PBMCs. Researchers made TCR beta libraries by using iRepertoire HTBI primers and running Arm-PCR on CDR3 regions. TCRdb reprocessed the multiplex PCR reads via MiXCR and lists one record per CDR3 protein. Among some 460,000 distinct CDR3 sequences, about 16% were seen once, and the ten largest hold 9% to 15%. This clonotype was recorded at least ten times. The antigen remains undetermined. Separately, the same data were catalogued under a study of T cells in Graves' hyperthyroidism and ophthalmopathy. That paper notes: The HTBI primer set served for first-round RT-PCR of the TCR CDR3.

The clonotype originates from a man aged 35-49 years with Graves disease. The sequenced sample was peripheral blood mononuclear cells (PBMCs), obtained at new diagnosis, from a patient treated with antithyroid drugs.

DNA for the CDR3: TGTGCCAGCGCCGGGACATCGGGGGGGAGCGCTGAAGCTTTCTTT. Its protein product is CASAGTSGGSAEAFF. The V gene is TRBV11-3, the J gene TRBJ1-1; possible D gene TRBD1, 6 bases. Trimming cost V 8 bases and J 6 bases, with 22 bases left between them. CDR1 and CDR2 from the germline V gene are SGHNT and YENEEA. The CDR3 runs to 15 residues.